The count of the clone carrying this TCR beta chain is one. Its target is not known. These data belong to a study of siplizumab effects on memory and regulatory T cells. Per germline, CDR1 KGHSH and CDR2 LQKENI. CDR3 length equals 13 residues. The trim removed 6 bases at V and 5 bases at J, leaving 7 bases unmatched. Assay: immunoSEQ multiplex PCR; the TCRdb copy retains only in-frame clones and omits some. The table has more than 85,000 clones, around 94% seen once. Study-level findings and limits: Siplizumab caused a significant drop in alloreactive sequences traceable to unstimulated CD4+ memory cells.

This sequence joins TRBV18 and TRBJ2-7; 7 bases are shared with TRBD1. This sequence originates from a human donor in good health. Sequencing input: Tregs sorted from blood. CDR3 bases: TGTGCCAGCTCGTTAAATACAGGGGACGAGCAGTACTTC. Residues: CASSLNTGDEQYF.